The entry that follows covers one T cell receptor beta chain sequence. The antigen is not known. CDR1 and CDR2 from the germline V gene are SGHTA and FQGNSA. Unmatched junction bases numbered 3, after V lost 2 bases and J lost 6 bases. The CDR3 consists of 14 residues. Nominal health characterized the donors when sampled, though unrecorded immune exposures were likely. The entry originates in a study of cytomegalovirus exposure and HLA in healthy donors. Study observations and caveats: 164 TCR beta chains were listed as cytomegalovirus-associated. Later analysis identified several of the most significant clusters that appeared linked to common viral pathogens.

Primers for the PCR totalled 60 Vbeta and 13 Jbeta. TCRdb's table, derived via immunoSEQ multiplex PCR, lists solely in-frame clones and lacks some. The repertoire holds over 150,000 clones, around 77% seen once, with 2.9% in the top ten. The clonotype originates from a woman in her thirties in good health and CMV-seronegative. The chain couples TRBV7-2 to TRBJ2-3, with 9 nucleotides matching TRBD2. The sequenced material came from PBMCs. The CDR3 reads CASSLIAGVDTQYF. The CDR3 bases are TGTGCCAGCAGCTTAATAGCGGGAGTGGATACGCAGTATTTT.